This TCR beta chain comes out of a study of cytomegalovirus exposure and HLA in healthy donors. Turning to the study itself: Caucasian-associated ancestry cluster membership applied to less than 85% of approximately 420 genotyped donors.

Trimming removed 2 bases from V and 5 bases from J; junction bases left unmatched: 5. CDR1 and CDR2 from the germline V gene are SGHDT and YYEEEE. The CDR3 is made up of 15 amino acids. This clone was picked up many times. PCR employed 60 Vbeta and 13 Jbeta primers. Some clones are missing from TCRdb's copy, which holds only in-frame ones; the method was immunoSEQ multiplex PCR. The profile covers around 97,000 clones, with roughly a tenth appearing a single time and about 4.7% taken by the ten largest. The V call is TRBV5-6, the J call TRBJ2-2; 8 nucleotides agree with TRBD2. The sequence came from a man in his fifties in good health and CMV-seropositive. The sequenced sample was PBMCs. The CDR3 DNA reads TGTGCCAGCAGCTTTGGAGCGGGAGTAACCGGGGAGCTGTTTTTT. Protein: CASSFGAGVTGELFF.